Reported below is one T cell receptor (beta chain). J gave up 9 bases and V 6 bases, and 14 bases lay outside the gene matches. Germline CDR1 reads SEHNR; CDR2 reads FQNEAQ (reference sequence). The CDR3 is 14 residues long. The repertoire was sequenced with immunoSEQ multiplex PCR; TCRdb's copy has only in-frame clones and lacks some. The table lists over 850,000 clones, around 82% of them singletons. The data derive from a study of shared clonotypes between healthy human individuals. V gene TRBV7-9 combines with J gene TRBJ2-7, with 7 nucleotides matching TRBD1. What was sequenced was memory CD4+ T cells from PBMCs. Subset reported: CD45RA-negative fraction. The sequence derives from a man younger than 35 in good health. Some clones in this sample may be carry-over from other donors' samples. CDR3 DNA sequence: TGTGCCAGCAGACAGGGGCAGGGAGCGGTAGGGCAGTACTTC. It translates to CASRQGQGAVGQYF.